Listed below are T cell receptor beta chains from one sample, sequenced in a study of T-cell memory formation after mild COVID-19. TCRdb independently ran MiXCR on the 5' RACE reads; one entry per CDR3 protein. Among roughly 340,000 distinct CDR3 sequences listed, less than 20% were seen once. The sample was PBMCs or a T cell subset sorted from them (not recorded which). These receptors all stem from a man between 18 and 35 years old who had mild COVID-19 (a few samples of this study predate the infection). Cell type and time point are not known. Both conserved end residues are part of each CDR3. D genes are given only for firm matches. Expanded clones are given a class, and other clones once, few, many or no size at all.

D gene: NA; V gene: TRBV4-2; J gene: TRBJ2-3; clone size: many; CDR3 DNA: TGTGCCAGCAGCCAAGGGGAGGGGGGAGTAGCAGATACGCAGTATTTT; CDR3 protein: CASSQGEGGVADTQYF
D gene: NA; V gene: TRBV10-3; J gene: TRBJ1-1; clone size: few; CDR3 DNA: TGTGCCATCAGTGTCGGGGGCGGGAGCACTGAAGCTTTCTTT; CDR3 protein: CAISVGGGSTEAFF
D gene: NA; V gene: TRBV7-9; J gene: TRBJ1-2; clone size: few; CDR3 DNA: TGTGCCAGCAGTCCCCCTCTACGGGATGGCTACACCTTC; CDR3 protein: CASSPPLRDGYTF
D gene: NA; V gene: TRBV7-2; J gene: TRBJ2-3; clone size: NA; CDR3 DNA: TGTGCCAGCAGCCGGCGGGAAGGCACAGATACGCAGTATTTT; CDR3 protein: CASSRREGTDTQYF
D gene: NA; V gene: TRBV15; J gene: TRBJ2-2; clone size: once; CDR3 DNA: TGTGCCACGCAAAGGAGGGACACCGGGGAGCTGTTTTTT; CDR3 protein: CATQRRDTGELFF
D gene: TRBD2; V gene: TRBV29-1; J gene: TRBJ2-2; clone size: few; CDR3 DNA: TGCAGCGTCCGGACTAGCGAGAACACCGGGGAGCTGTTTTTT; CDR3 protein: CSVRTSENTGELFF
D gene: NA; V gene: TRBV20-1; J gene: TRBJ1-5; clone size: NA; CDR3 DNA: TGCAGTGTAGCTGACGGTCTTAATCAGCCCCAGCATTTT; CDR3 protein: CSVADGLNQPQHF
D gene: NA; V gene: TRBV3-1; J gene: TRBJ2-3; clone size: many; CDR3 DNA: TGTGCCAGCAGCCATAGGGGGTCAGATACGCAGTATTTT; CDR3 protein: CASSHRGSDTQYF
D gene: NA; V gene: TRBV5-6; J gene: TRBJ2-7; clone size: NA; CDR3 DNA: TGTGCCAGCAGGGGGCTCAGTGGCGAGCAGTACTTC; CDR3 protein: CASRGLSGEQYF
D gene: TRBD1; V gene: TRBV20-1; J gene: TRBJ1-5; clone size: few; CDR3 DNA: TGCAGTGCTAGACCCCCCAGGGGGGGACAGCCCCAGCATTTT; CDR3 protein: CSARPPRGGQPQHF
D gene: NA; V gene: TRBV5-1; J gene: TRBJ1-5; clone size: NA; CDR3 DNA: TGCGCCAGCAGGGGGACGCCCCAGCATTTT; CDR3 protein: CASRGTPQHF
D gene: TRBD2; V gene: TRBV19; J gene: TRBJ2-1; clone size: many; CDR3 DNA: TGTGCCAGTAGTATCAGGCGGGGGGGCAGGGATGAGCAGTTCTTC; CDR3 protein: CASSIRRGGRDEQFF